This TCR beta chain was sequenced during a study of T cell responses to AZD1222 COVID-19 vaccine. CDR3 size: 14 residues. Trimming took 4 bases from V and 3 from J, leaving 11 bases between them. From germline, CDR1 is KGHDR and CDR2 SFDVKD. Clones were read by immunoSEQ multiplex PCR, and TCRdb kept only the in-frame ones, dropping some. This sample has some 170,000 clones, with roughly 94% found just once. The sequencing used peripheral blood, collected on day 0 of MenACWY control vaccination. This sequence joins TRBV24-1 and TRBJ2-5; weak D call: TRBD1 (6 bases). This sequence was found in an adult in good health. CDR3 amino acids: CATSESGQKETQYF. The DNA of the CDR3 is TGTGCCACCAGTGAATCCGGACAGAAAGAGACCCAGTACTTC.